This T cell receptor (beta chain) is drawn from a study of blood T cell repertoires in COVID-19. The J segment lost 5 bases and the V segment lost 7 bases, leaving 10 bases of the junction unmatched. CDR3 length equals 16 residues. Germline assignment: CDR1 LGHDT and CDR2 YNNKEL (reference sequence). This clone came up a few times. Per the original data handling: Reference gene primer amplification gave estimated nucleated cell counts. Data came from immunoSEQ multiplex PCR; TCRdb stores just in-frame clones and leaves some out. The DNA was the basis for D and trimming; V, J and clone size are from that table. The profile shows hundreds of thousands of clones, nearly 90% of them singletons.

Input material: PBMCs or T cells enriched from blood (not recorded which). The genes are TRBV3-1 (or the pseudogene TRBV3-2) and TRBJ2-2, with TRBD2 identical over 10 bases. This sequence was found in a woman aged 18 to 35 with acute COVID-19. This chain's CDR3 is CASTTKREGGTGELFF. DNA for the CDR3: TGTGCCAGCACCACAAAGCGGGAGGGAGGGACCGGGGAGCTGTTTTTT.